This T cell receptor beta chain was documented in a study of blood T cell repertoires in COVID-19. On the study more broadly: Collection of acute and convalescent COVID-19 samples took place in the United States, Italy and Spain.

Method: immunoSEQ multiplex PCR; TCRdb's copy keeps in-frame clones and lacks some. The sample shows about 200,000 clones, around 81% of them seen only once. Self-reported history from a screening survey and questionnaire set each donor's cohort. Germline values: CDR1 SGHRS, CDR2 YFSETQ. Trimming shortened V by 1 base and J by 0 bases, and 14 bases separated the two germline ends. The CDR3 is 17 residues long. The rearrangement uses TRBV5-1 and TRBJ1-3; D might be TRBD1 (6 bases). The sample consisted of PBMCs or T cells enriched from blood (not recorded which). This TCR derives from a woman in her thirties or forties with acute COVID-19. CDR3 sequence reads: CASSLIGQGSSGNTIYF. The CDR3 DNA reads as TGCGCCAGCAGCTTGATAGGCCAGGGGAGCTCTGGAAACACCATATATTTT.